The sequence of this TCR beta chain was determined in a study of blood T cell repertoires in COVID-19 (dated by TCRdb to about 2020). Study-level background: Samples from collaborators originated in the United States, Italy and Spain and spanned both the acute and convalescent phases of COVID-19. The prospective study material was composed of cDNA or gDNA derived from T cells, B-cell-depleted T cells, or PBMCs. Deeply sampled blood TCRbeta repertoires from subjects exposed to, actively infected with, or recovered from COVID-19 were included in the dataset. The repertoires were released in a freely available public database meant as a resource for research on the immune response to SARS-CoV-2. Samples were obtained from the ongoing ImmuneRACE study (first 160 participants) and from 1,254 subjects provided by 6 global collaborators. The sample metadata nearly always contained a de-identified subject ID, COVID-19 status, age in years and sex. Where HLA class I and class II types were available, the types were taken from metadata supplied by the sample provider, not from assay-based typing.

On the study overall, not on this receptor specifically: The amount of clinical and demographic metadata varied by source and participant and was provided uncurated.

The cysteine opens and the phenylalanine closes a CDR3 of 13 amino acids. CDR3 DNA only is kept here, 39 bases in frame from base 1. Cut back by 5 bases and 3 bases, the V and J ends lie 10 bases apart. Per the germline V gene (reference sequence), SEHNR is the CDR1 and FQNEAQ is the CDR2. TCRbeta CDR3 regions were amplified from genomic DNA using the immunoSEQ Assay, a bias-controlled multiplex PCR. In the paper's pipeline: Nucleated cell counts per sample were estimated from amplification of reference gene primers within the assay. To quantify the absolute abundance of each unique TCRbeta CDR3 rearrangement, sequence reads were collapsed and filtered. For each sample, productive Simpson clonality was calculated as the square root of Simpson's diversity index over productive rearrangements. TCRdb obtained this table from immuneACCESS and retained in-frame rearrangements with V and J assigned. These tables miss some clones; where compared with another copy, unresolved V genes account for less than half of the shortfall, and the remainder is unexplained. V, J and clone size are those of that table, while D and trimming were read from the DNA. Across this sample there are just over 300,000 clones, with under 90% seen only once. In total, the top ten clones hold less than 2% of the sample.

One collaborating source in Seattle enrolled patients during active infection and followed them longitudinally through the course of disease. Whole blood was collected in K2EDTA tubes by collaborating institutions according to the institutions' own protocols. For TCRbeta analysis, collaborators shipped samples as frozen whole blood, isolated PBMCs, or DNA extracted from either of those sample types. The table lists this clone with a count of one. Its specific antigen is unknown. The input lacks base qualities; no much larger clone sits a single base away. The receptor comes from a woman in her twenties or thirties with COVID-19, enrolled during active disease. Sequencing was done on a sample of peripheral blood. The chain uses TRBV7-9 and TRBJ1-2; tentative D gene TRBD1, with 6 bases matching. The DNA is TGTGCCAGCAGCGATGGACAGTACTATGGCTACACCTTC. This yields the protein CASSDGQYYGYTF.